These 6 T cell receptor beta chains originate from one sample sequenced in a study of blood T cell repertoires in COVID-19. Libraries were prepared by immunoSEQ multiplex PCR; TCRdb keeps only in-frame clonotypes and omits some of them. The sample lists roughly 42,000 clones; about 91% were seen once. Sequenced: peripheral blood. These receptors all stem from a human donor in a cohort sampled during active COVID-19.

This clone was detected a few times. J is TRBJ2-5 and V is TRBV4-2, with 10 bases identical to TRBD2. Germline CDR1 reads LGHNA; CDR2 reads YNFKEQ. The CDR3 consists of 18 residues. V lost 1 base and J lost 1; bases outside the gene matches: 9. DNA of the CDR3: TGTGCCAGCAGCCAAGGGCTAGCGGGGGCCCCTAGCCAAGAGACCCAGTACTTC. Translating gives CASSQGLAGAPSQETQYF.

The chain is built from TRBV19 and TRBJ2-4; 12 bases align to TRBD2. Losses at the gene ends were 8 bases for V and 7 bases for J; bases not matched to a gene: 9. Germline CDR1 LNHDA, CDR2 SQIVND (reference sequence). This CDR3 has 15 amino acids. The CDR3 sequence: CASATSGSGENIQYF. CDR3 nucleotides: TGTGCCAGTGCGACTAGCGGGAGTGGGGAGAACATTCAGTACTTC. Full variable domain (outside the CDR3, taken from reference TRBV19 and TRBJ2-4): DGGITQSPKYLFRKEGQNVTLSCEQNLNHDAMYWYRQDPGQGLRLIYYSQIVNDFQKGDIAEGYSVSREKKESFPLTVTSAQKNPTAFYLCASATSGSGENIQYFGAGTRLSVL.

The chain is built from TRBV28 and TRBJ1-2, with D possibly being TRBD1 (5 bases). Trimming removed 5 bases from V and 0 bases from J, with 22 bases in between. The CDR3 length is 18 residues. Germline CDR1 is MDHEN and CDR2 is SYDVKM. CDR3 sequence: CASSVAPGGVRTNYGYTF. DNA of the CDR3: TGTGCCAGCAGTGTTGCCCCAGGAGGGGTGAGGACTAACTATGGCTACACCTTC.

This chain connects TRBV7-8 to TRBJ1-3; no clear D. Germline CDR1 reads SGHVS; CDR2 reads FQNEAQ. This CDR3 spans 14 amino acids. The ends were cut back, 11 bases at V and 2 bases at J, with 16 bases in the middle. CDR3 amino acids: CARIGSCAGNTIYF. CDR3 nucleotide sequence: TGTGCCCGGATCGGGTCCTGTGCTGGAAACACCATATATTTT.

V is TRBV3-1 (or the pseudogene TRBV3-2) and J is TRBJ1-3; no definite D call. Germline-derived CDR1 and CDR2 are LGHDT and YNNKEL (reference sequence). The CDR3 is 14 amino acids. Trimming stripped 4 bases from V and 1 base from J, with 8 bases between. The DNA for the CDR3 is TGTGCCAGCAGCCCACGGGGATCTGGAAACACCATATATTTT. It yields the protein CASSPRGSGNTIYF.

The J gene is TRBJ2-7, the V gene TRBV3-1 (or the pseudogene TRBV3-2); D is ambiguous. V gave up 0 bases and J gave up 3 bases, with 3 bases separating them. Looked up from germline, CDR1 is LGHDT and CDR2 is YNNKEL (reference sequence). The CDR3 contains 12 residues. CDR3 loop: CASSQDRYEQYF. For the CDR3, the DNA is TGTGCCAGCAGCCAAGACCGCTACGAGCAGTACTTC.